The clone carrying this T cell receptor beta chain was seen only a few times. Its antigen is not identified. This sample is drawn from a study of T cell repertoires in cytomegalovirus infection. As for the study in general: It can be stated that public TCR beta signatures indicated CMV infection as well as a matching HLA type.

Unmatched junction bases numbered 6, after V lost 1 base and J lost 2 bases. The CDR3 runs 16 residues. Germline CDR1 and CDR2: DFQATT and SNEGSKA (reference sequence). Study-level results: The response measured ex vivo was dominated by TCR beta clonotypes (HLA-C-restricted and CMV-specific). CMV carriers with the relevant HLA were identified by cumulative public TCR beta family frequency.

Each CDR3 protein gets one entry after TCRdb re-called the reads with MiXCR. The sample yields around 310,000 distinct CDR3 sequences, roughly 16% seen once. The receptor's source is a human donor in good health (CMV status not recorded). Some clones in this sample may be carry-over from other donors' samples. This sequence joins TRBV20-1 and TRBJ2-2, with TRBD1 identical over 8 bases. Sequencing was done on a sample of PBMCs. As DNA, the CDR3 is TGCAGTGCTAGAGTTACCGGGACAGGCAACACCGGGGAGCTGTTTTTT. This sequence encodes CSARVTGTGNTGELFF.